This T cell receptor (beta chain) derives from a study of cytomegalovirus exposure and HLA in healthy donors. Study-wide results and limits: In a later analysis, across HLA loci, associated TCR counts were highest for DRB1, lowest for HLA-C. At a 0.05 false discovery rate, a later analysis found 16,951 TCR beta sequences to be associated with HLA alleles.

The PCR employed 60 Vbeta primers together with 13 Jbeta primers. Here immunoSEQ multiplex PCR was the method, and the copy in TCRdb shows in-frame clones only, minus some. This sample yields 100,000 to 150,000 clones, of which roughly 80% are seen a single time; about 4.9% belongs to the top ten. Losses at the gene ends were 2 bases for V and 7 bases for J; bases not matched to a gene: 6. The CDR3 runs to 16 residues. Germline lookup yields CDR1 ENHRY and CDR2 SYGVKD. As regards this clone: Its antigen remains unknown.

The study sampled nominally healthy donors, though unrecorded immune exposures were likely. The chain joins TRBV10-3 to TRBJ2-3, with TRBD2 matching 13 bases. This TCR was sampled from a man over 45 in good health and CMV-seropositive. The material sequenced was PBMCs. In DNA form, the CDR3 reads TGTGCCATCAGTGAGGGACTAGCGGGAGTTGTGAATACGCAGTATTTT. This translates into CAISEGLAGVVNTQYF.